This T cell receptor beta chain was captured in a study of T-cell reconstitution after alpha-beta-depleted transplantation in children. The CDR3 has 15 amino acids. Germline V gene lookup returns CDR1 SGHRS and CDR2 YFSETQ. V trimming: 2 bases; J trimming: 2 bases; junction bases outside the gene matches: 7. The TCRbeta library was prepared with unique molecular identifiers. From the PCR reads, TCRdb called clonotypes with MiXCR, one entry per CDR3 protein. The sample carries roughly 400,000 distinct CDR3 sequences, approximately 20% recorded once. The chain joins TRBV5-1 to TRBJ2-7; 7 bases are shared with TRBD1. The material was PBMCs from the stem cell graft donor, obtained from the stem cell graft. The origin of this receptor is a human donor who donated a stem cell graft to a child with acute myeloid leukemia. The CDR3 sequence is CASSFRWDSPYEQYF. The DNA for the CDR3 is TGCGCCAGCAGCTTTCGTTGGGACAGCCCCTACGAGCAGTACTTC.